The 24 T cell receptor beta chains in this list originate from one sample, sequenced in a study of blood T cell repertoires in COVID-19. Sequenced by immunoSEQ multiplex PCR; TCRdb stores in-frame clones only, minus some. The table lists 250,000 to 300,000 clones, about 88% of them singletons. Sequencing was done on a sample of peripheral blood. These TCRs come from a man between 18 and 35 years old with active or convalescent COVID-19.

The rearrangement joins TRBV27 to TRBJ2-7, with 8 bases lining up with TRBD1. Germline lookup yields CDR1 MNHEY and CDR2 SMNVEV (reference sequence). J lost 7 bases, V lost 2 bases, and 7 bases had no gene match. This CDR3 spans 14 amino acids. The CDR3 reads CASSLVQGVGEQYF. The CDR3 DNA sequence: TGTGCCAGCAGTTTAGTACAGGGGGTGGGGGAGCAGTACTTC.

With regard to this clone: The germline gene is not matched at one end of the junction; a read error may be the cause. The rearrangement joins TRBV7-7 to TRBJ1-4, with a possible D match to TRBD1 (5 bases). Germline loops: CDR1 SSHAT, CDR2 FNYEAQ (reference sequence). The CDR3 is 14 amino acids. This chain's CDR3 is CASSLNWGDEKLFF. Written as DNA, the CDR3 is TGTGCTAGCAGCTTAAACTGGGGGGATGAAAAACTGTTTTTT.

The rearrangement uses TRBV6-5 and TRBJ1-1, with a weak D call TRBD1 (5 bases). Looked up from germline, CDR1 is MNHEY and CDR2 is SVGAGI. The CDR3 consists of 14 residues. Trimming left V 2 bases short and J 11 bases short, with 18 bases between. CDR3 sequence reads: CASSYGRTTTEAFF. CDR3 bases: TGTGCCAGCAGTTACGGTAGGACAACGACGGAGGCTTTCTTT.

The chain's CDR3 is CASSVGAGGPGETQYF. The CDR3 DNA reads as TGCGCCAGCAGTGTGGGAGCGGGGGGGCCTGGAGAGACCCAGTACTTC. The chain combines TRBV5-1 with TRBJ2-5, with 10 positions matching TRBD2. CDR3 length: 16 amino acids. Germline CDR1 is SGHRS and CDR2 is YFSETQ. V was clipped by 5 bases and J by 4 bases; unmatched bases: 11.

The rearrangement uses TRBV7-9 and TRBJ1-1; D ambiguous. With 6 bases removed from V and 0 bases from J, the gap between germline ends came to 17 bases. Per germline, CDR1 SEHNR and CDR2 FQNEAQ (reference sequence). The CDR3 has 16 residues. CDR3 DNA: TGTGCCAGCAGTCTGGATGGGTTGGGCATGAACACTGAAGCTTTCTTT. As protein: CASSLDGLGMNTEAFF.

CDR3 DNA sequence: TGTGCTAGTGGTTCCGGGACAGGAGTGGTTGGTGGCTACACCTTC. Translated, it gives CASGSGTGVVGGYTF. The chain combines TRBV12-5 with TRBJ1-2; the match to TRBD1 covers 8 bases. Unmatched junction bases numbered 11, after V lost 4 bases and J lost 7 bases. Germline CDR1 LGHNT, CDR2 FRNRAP. The CDR3 runs to 15 residues. Full variable domain (remainder filled in from reference TRBV12-5 and TRBJ1-2): DARVTQTPRHKVTEMGQEVTMRCQPILGHNTVFWYRQTMMQGLELLAYFRNRAPLDDSGMPKDRFSAEMPDATLATLKIQPSEPRDSAVYFCASGSGTGVVGGYTFGSGTRLTVV.

This clone was seen only a few times. The chain joins TRBV4-3 to TRBJ2-7; maybe TRBD1 (5 bases). The CDR3 runs to 15 residues. V lost 1 base to trimming and J lost 3 bases, with 13 bases between them. Per germline, CDR1 LGHNA and CDR2 YSLEER. CDR3: CASSQVQGSYYEQYF. Here the CDR3 DNA reads TGCGCCAGCAGCCAAGTCCAGGGATCATACTACGAGCAGTACTTC.

The DNA for the CDR3 is TGTGCCAGCTCACCAGGCCAGAGCACAGATACGCAGTATTTT. It specifies CASSPGQSTDTQYF. The chain links TRBV18 to TRBJ2-3; D is unclear. The length of the CDR3 is 14 residues. Germline V lookup: CDR1 KGHSH, CDR2 LQKENI. Trimming removed 2 bases at V and 0 bases at J, with 6 bases between.

The chain combines TRBV6-5 with TRBJ1-2; D unclear. V was pared by 6 bases and J by 0 bases, with 8 bases between. The CDR3 contains 13 residues. Germline CDR1 MNHEY, CDR2 SVGAGI. The DNA of the CDR3 is TGTGCCAGCAGGCTGACTTCTAACTATGGCTACACCTTC. Amino acid sequence: CASRLTSNYGYTF.

The chain carries TRBV27 and TRBJ1-4; maybe TRBD1 (5 bases). This CDR3 region has 14 residues. V was cut by 5 bases and J by 4 bases, with 11 bases left in between. In germline, CDR1 is MNHEY, CDR2 SMNVEV (reference sequence). The CDR3 is CASSRGGNNEKLFF. CDR3 in DNA: TGTGCCAGCAGTCGCGGGGGAAATAATGAAAAACTGTTTTTT.

The chain uses TRBV19 and TRBJ2-5, with 7 positions matching TRBD1. The V and J ends lost 3 bases and 5 bases, in that order; junction bases with no gene match: 9. Germline-derived CDR1 and CDR2 are LNHDA and SQIVND (reference sequence). The CDR3 covers 15 residues. CDR3: CASSMGTGVGETQYF. For the CDR3, the DNA is TGTGCCAGTAGTATGGGAACAGGGGTGGGGGAGACCCAGTACTTC.

The genes are TRBV24-1 and TRBJ1-1; the D is unclear. The CDR3 spans 13 residues. The V end was cut by 9 bases, the J end by 1 base, with 11 bases between. From germline, CDR1 is KGHDR and CDR2 SFDVKD. As DNA, the CDR3 is TGTGCCACCCAGACACGGGAGAACACTGAAGCTTTCTTT. It specifies CATQTRENTEAFF.

The rearrangement joins TRBV7-2 to TRBJ2-5; D is unclear. Trimming left V 2 bases short and J 4 bases short, with 5 bases between. CDR1 is SGHTA and CDR2 is FQGNSA in the germline V gene. The length of the CDR3 is 12 residues. CDR3 in amino acids: CASSLPGETQYF. In nucleotides, the CDR3 is TGTGCCAGCAGCTTACCAGGAGAGACCCAGTACTTC.

This rearrangement joins TRBV27 to TRBJ2-1; 9 bases align to TRBD1. Unmatched junction bases numbered 7, after V lost 6 bases and J lost 1 base. This CDR3 contains 16 residues. Per the germline V gene, CDR1 is MNHEY and CDR2 is SMNVEV (reference sequence). The CDR3 DNA sequence: TGTGCCAGCAGGGGAATGGGACAGGGTTCCTACAATGAGCAGTTCTTC. Amino acid sequence: CASRGMGQGSYNEQFF.

The chain has TRBV2 and TRBJ1-4, with a possible D match to TRBD1 (5 bases). Per the germline V gene, CDR1 is SNHLY and CDR2 is FYNNEI. V was pared by 6 bases and J by 0 bases, with 11 bases between. The CDR3 has 15 residues. The CDR3 bases are TGTGCCAGCAGGTCTACAGGCTCAACTAATGAAAAACTGTTTTTT. Translated: CASRSTGSTNEKLFF. Looking up the rest from reference TRBV2 and TRBJ1-4 gives the full variable domain: EPEVTQTPSHQVTQMGQEVILRCVPISNHLYFYWYRQILGQKVEFLVSFYNNEISEKSEIFDDQFSVERPDGSNFTLKIRSTKLEDSAMYFCASRSTGSTNEKLFFGSGTQLSVL.

This rearrangement joins TRBV5-1 to TRBJ2-7, with D maybe TRBD1 (5 bases). V lost 4 bases to trimming and J lost 3 bases, with 20 bases between them. The length of the CDR3 is 16 residues. CDR1 and CDR2 from the germline V gene are SGHRS and YFSETQ. Here the CDR3 reads CASSLMTESSHYEQYF. CDR3 coding DNA: TGCGCCAGCAGCCTCATGACAGAATCTAGTCACTACGAGCAGTACTTC.

In its sample, this clone was seen a few times. This chain uses TRBV2 with TRBJ1-4, with TRBD1 matching over 9 bases. V shed 6 bases and J 2 bases; nucleotides not matched to a gene: 4. This CDR3 comprises 15 residues. CDR1 and CDR2 (germline): SNHLY, FYNNEI. Written as DNA, the CDR3 is TGTGCCAGCAGCGCAACAGGGGGCACTAATGAAAAACTGTTTTTT. This translates into CASSATGGTNEKLFF.

The chain combines TRBV14 with TRBJ2-3, with 8 bases that match TRBD2. CDR1 SGHDN and CDR2 FVKESK come from the germline V gene. CDR3 size: 17 residues. Losses at the gene ends were 0 bases for V and 5 bases for J; bases not matched to a gene: 10. The CDR3 here is CASSQDWAGGIGDTQYF. CDR3 bases: TGTGCCAGCAGCCAAGATTGGGCGGGGGGAATTGGAGATACGCAGTATTTT.

The J gene is TRBJ1-3, the V gene TRBV9, with D perhaps matching TRBD1 (5 bases). Germline V gene lookup returns CDR1 SGDLS and CDR2 YYNGEE. V was cut by 2 bases and J by 8 bases, with 17 bases left in between. CDR3 length equals 15 residues. This chain's CDR3 is CASSVRGELDYTIYF. The CDR3 DNA sequence: TGTGCCAGCAGCGTTCGGGGGGAACTGGATTACACCATATATTTT.

This clone has just a few counts. The chain joins TRBV7-9 to TRBJ1-5; D is unresolved. Trimming cost V 4 bases and J 2 bases, with 6 bases left between them. Looked up from germline, CDR1 is SEHNR and CDR2 is FQNEAQ (reference sequence). This CDR3 is 13 amino acids long. The DNA for the CDR3 is TGTGCCAGCAGCTCCTCCGGCAATCAGCCCCAGCATTTT. Amino acid sequence: CASSSSGNQPQHF. Looking up the rest from reference TRBV7-9 and TRBJ1-5 gives the full variable domain: DTGVSQNPRHKITKRGQNVTFRCDPISEHNRLYWYRQTLGQGPEFLTYFQNEAQLEKSRLLSDRFSAERPKGSFSTLEIQRTEQGDSAMYLCASSSSGNQPQHFGDGTRLSIL.

J is TRBJ1-3 and V is TRBV6-5; possibly TRBD1 for D (5 bases). CDR1 MNHEY and CDR2 SVGAGI come from the germline V gene. CDR3 length: 15 amino acids. Between the trimmed V and J ends, which lost 5 bases and 0 bases, there was a span of 11 bases. In DNA, the CDR3 is TGTGCCAGCAGTCAGGCGGGGACCTCTGGAAACACCATATATTTT. This translates into CASSQAGTSGNTIYF.

This chain connects TRBV4-1 to TRBJ2-3; no firm D call. The germline V gene encodes CDR1 MGHRA and CDR2 YSYEKL. V was trimmed by 4 bases and J by 4 bases, leaving 12 bases between them. This CDR3 region has 14 residues. The CDR3 DNA reads TGCGCCAGCAGCCTCCTACTGGCGGCAGATACGCAGTATTTT. Translating it yields CASSLLLAADTQYF.

This clone was observed a handful of times. The chain uses TRBV30 and TRBJ1-2; D gene uncertain. The CDR3 runs to 11 residues. Between the trimmed V and J ends, which lost 2 bases and 4 bases, there was a span of 5 bases. The germline V gene encodes CDR1 GTSNPN and CDR2 SVGIG (reference sequence). CDR3 amino acids: CAWSYTYGYTF. The DNA for the CDR3 is TGTGCCTGGAGTTACACCTATGGCTACACCTTC. The complete variable domain, with remaining parts taken from reference TRBV30 and TRBJ1-2, reads SQTIHQWPATLVQPVGSPLSLECTVEGTSNPNLYWYRQAAGRGLQLLFYSVGIGQISSEVPQNLSASRPQDRQFILSSKKLLLSDSGFYLCAWSYTYGYTFGSGTRLTVV.

The V gene is TRBV24-1, the J gene TRBJ2-7, with D unresolved. The CDR3 has 13 residues. Between the trimmed V and J ends, which lost 5 bases and 2 bases, there was a span of 9 bases. Germline V lookup: CDR1 KGHDR, CDR2 SFDVKD. The CDR3 DNA reads as TGTGCCACCAGTGCGTCAGGAACCTACGAGCAGTACTTC. Its translation: CATSASGTYEQYF.